Shown below are 29 T cell receptor beta chains from a single sample sequenced in a study of blood T cell repertoires in COVID-19. Libraries were prepared by immunoSEQ multiplex PCR; TCRdb keeps only in-frame clonotypes and omits some of them. The profile covers 85,000 to 90,000 clones, with around 87% appearing a single time and around 1.1% taken by the ten largest. Sequencing used peripheral blood. The source of these receptors is a human donor in a cohort sampled during active COVID-19.

The sample holds one count of this clone. V is TRBV19 and J is TRBJ1-1, with TRBD1 as a possible D gene (5 bases). V dropped 5 bases and J dropped 3 bases, with 7 bases sitting between them. The CDR3 has 12 residues. Per germline, CDR1 LNHDA and CDR2 SQIVND (reference sequence). The CDR3: CASSPGDTEAFF. The CDR3 region has the DNA TGTGCCAGTAGTCCGGGGGACACTGAAGCTTTCTTT.

This chain links TRBV7-9 with TRBJ2-7, with a weak D call TRBD1 (6 bases). The V end was cut by 5 bases, the J end by 0 bases, with 11 bases between. The CDR3 has 14 residues. Germline lookup yields CDR1 SEHNR and CDR2 FQNEAQ (reference sequence). Here the CDR3 reads CASSPDSNSYEQYF. Here the CDR3 DNA reads TGTGCCAGCAGCCCGGACAGCAACTCCTACGAGCAGTACTTC.

V gene TRBV28 combines with J gene TRBJ1-1; no firm D call. The CDR3 is made up of 15 amino acids. Germline V gene lookup returns CDR1 MDHEN and CDR2 SYDVKM. V was trimmed by 5 bases and J by 0 bases, leaving 13 bases between them. CDR3 protein: CASSQVGRLNTEAFF. The CDR3 DNA reads as TGTGCCAGCAGTCAGGTTGGCAGGCTGAACACTGAAGCTTTCTTT.

The J gene is TRBJ2-2, the V gene TRBV7-9; a possible D gene is TRBD2 (5 bases). The CDR3 is made up of 13 amino acids. The germline V gene encodes CDR1 SEHNR and CDR2 FQNEAQ (reference sequence). Trimming took off 7 bases at V and 4 bases at J, with 10 bases between the two ends. CDR3 coding DNA: TGTGCCAGCAAGGACTTCTCCACCGGGGAGCTGTTTTTT. Protein: CASKDFSTGELFF. Variable domain in full (rest from reference TRBV7-9 and TRBJ2-2): DTGVSQNPRHKITKRGQNVTFRCDPISEHNRLYWYRQTLGQGPEFLTYFQNEAQLEKSRLLSDRFSAERPKGSFSTLEIQRTEQGDSAMYLCASKDFSTGELFFGEGSRLTVL.

V usage is TRBV18 and J usage is TRBJ2-5, with unresolved D. CDR3 length equals 12 residues. Germline-derived CDR1 and CDR2 are KGHSH and LQKENI. Trimming left V 8 bases short and J 2 bases short, with 9 bases between. CDR3 region: CASTDKQETQYF. The CDR3, as DNA: TGTGCCAGCACCGACAAGCAAGAGACCCAGTACTTC.

The chain joins TRBV5-5 to TRBJ1-2, with D possibly TRBD1 on 5 matching bases. Trimming removed 3 bases at V and 5 bases at J, with 23 bases between. The CDR3 totals 17 residues. Germline V gene lookup returns CDR1 SGHKS and CDR2 YYEKEE (reference sequence). Here the CDR3 reads CASSSITRAGGSYGYTF. Written as DNA, the CDR3 is TGTGCCAGCAGCTCGATCACCCGGGCCGGGGGGTCTTATGGCTACACCTTC.

J is TRBJ1-2 and V is TRBV6-5, with D perhaps matching TRBD1 (5 bases). Germline V lookup: CDR1 MNHEY, CDR2 SVGAGI. This CDR3 has 13 amino acids. Deletions cut 5 bases from V and 4 bases from J, with 11 bases between. The CDR3 loop is CASSPVRGYGYTF. For the CDR3, the DNA is TGTGCCAGCAGTCCGGTAAGGGGCTATGGCTACACCTTC.

This chain connects TRBV2 to TRBJ2-7; 8 nucleotides agree with TRBD1. The CDR3 is 14 residues long. The germline V gene encodes CDR1 SNHLY and CDR2 FYNNEI. J lost 5 bases, V lost 6 bases, and 9 bases had no gene match. The CDR3 here is CASRRDRNIHEQYF. The CDR3, as DNA: TGTGCCAGCAGACGGGACAGGAATATCCACGAGCAGTACTTC.

The CDR3 DNA reads TGCGCCAGCAGCCTTGGGACAGGGAGGAATGAGCAGTTCTTC. Amino acid sequence: CASSLGTGRNEQFF. V gene TRBV5-1 combines with J gene TRBJ2-1; TRBD1 agrees at 9 bases. The CDR3 contains 14 residues. Unmatched junction bases numbered 6, after V lost 4 bases and J lost 7 bases. The germline V gene has CDR1 SGHRS and CDR2 YFSETQ.

The table lists this clone with a count of one. The chain carries TRBV3-1 (or the pseudogene TRBV3-2) and TRBJ2-7, with D perhaps matching TRBD1 (6 bases). From germline, CDR1 is LGHDT and CDR2 YNNKEL (reference sequence). CDR3 size: 15 residues. V dropped 4 bases and J dropped 2 bases, with 15 bases sitting between them. CDR3 in DNA: TGTGCCAGCAGCCCACAAGGGACACTTACCTACGAGCAGTACTTC. It translates to CASSPQGTLTYEQYF.

The J gene is TRBJ2-3, the V gene TRBV6-5, with 7 bases identical to TRBD2. The junction had 5 bases not matched to a gene; V was cut back by 6 bases and J by 5 bases. The CDR3 has 13 residues. In germline, CDR1 is MNHEY, CDR2 SVGAGI. The CDR3 loop is CASRGGPVDTQYF. The DNA of the CDR3 is TGTGCCAGCAGGGGAGGGCCCGTAGATACGCAGTATTTT.

The chain's CDR3 is CASGPGHNYGYTF. The CDR3 DNA reads TGTGCCAGCGGGCCGGGACACAACTATGGCTACACCTTC. This chain uses TRBV28 with TRBJ1-2; a possible D gene is TRBD1 (6 bases). Germline loops: CDR1 MDHEN, CDR2 SYDVKM. The V end was cut by 8 bases, the J end by 2 bases, with 12 bases between. The CDR3 loop spans 13 amino acids.

J is TRBJ2-1 and V is TRBV5-1; 11 bases match TRBD2. Trimming removed 4 bases from V and 0 bases from J; junction bases left unmatched: 3. This CDR3 is 16 amino acids long. Germline V gene lookup returns CDR1 SGHRS and CDR2 YFSETQ. CDR3 region: CASSDTSGSSYNEQFF. The DNA of the CDR3 is TGCGCCAGCAGCGACACTAGCGGGAGCTCCTACAATGAGCAGTTCTTC.

This clone was observed a single time. CDR3 DNA sequence: TGTGCCAGCTTACAGGGGGAAAGTGGAGATACGCAGTATTTT. Amino acid sequence: CASLQGESGDTQYF. The chain combines TRBV2 with TRBJ2-3, with TRBD1 matching 8 bases. The junction had 9 bases not matched to a gene; V was cut back by 8 bases and J by 5 bases. CDR3 length equals 14 residues. CDR1 is SNHLY, CDR2 FYNNEI, per germline.

The chain carries TRBV13 and TRBJ2-5; the D gene is possibly TRBD2 (5 bases). The CDR3 is 16 residues long. Trimming took off 5 bases at V and 3 bases at J, with 19 bases between the two ends. Germline-derived CDR1 and CDR2 are PRHDT and FYEKMQ (reference sequence). Written as DNA, the CDR3 is TGTGCCAGCAGCCCACCAGGCGTAGAGGAGGAAGAGACCCAGTACTTC. Its translation: CASSPPGVEEEETQYF.

This sequence joins TRBV30 and TRBJ1-2; 9 positions agree with TRBD1. The V and J ends lost 7 bases and 5 bases, in that order; junction bases with no gene match: 8. This CDR3 contains 13 residues. In germline, CDR1 is GTSNPN, CDR2 SVGIG (reference sequence). CDR3 in amino acids: CASTGQGIYGYTF. The CDR3 DNA sequence: TGTGCCTCGACAGGACAGGGGATTTATGGCTACACCTTC.

The V and J genes are TRBV5-1 and TRBJ2-2, with D possibly TRBD2 on 5 matching bases. Germline CDR1 and CDR2: SGHRS and YFSETQ. This CDR3 is built from 16 residues. Trimming stripped 0 bases from V and 1 base from J, with 10 bases between. The CDR3 loop is CASSLALGGNTGELFF. The CDR3 nucleotides read TGCGCCAGCAGCTTGGCCTTAGGAGGGAACACCGGGGAGCTGTTTTTT.

The rearrangement uses TRBV28 and TRBJ1-4, with a weak D call TRBD1 (5 bases). Germline assignment: CDR1 MDHEN and CDR2 SYDVKM. The CDR3 extends over 13 amino acids. Trimming removed 3 bases from V and 7 bases from J, with 9 bases in between. CDR3 DNA sequence: TGTGCCAGCAGTTTGGGGACTGCTGAAAAACTGTTTTTT. Its protein is CASSLGTAEKLFF. The full variable domain, in which reference TRBV28 and TRBJ1-4 provide the parts outside the CDR3, is DVKVTQSSRYLVKRTGEKVFLECVQDMDHENMFWYRQDPGLGLRLIYFSYDVKMKEKGDIPEGYSVSREKKERFSLILESASTNQTSMYLCASSLGTAEKLFFGSGTQLSVL.

The J gene is TRBJ2-1, the V gene TRBV5-5; the match to TRBD2 covers 8 bases. V was pared by 0 bases and J by 4 bases, with 0 bases of the junction left unmatched. The CDR3 runs 14 residues. CDR1 is SGHKS, CDR2 YYEKEE, per germline (reference sequence). CDR3 in DNA: TGTGCCAGCAGCTTGGGACTAGCGTACAATGAGCAGTTCTTC. Its protein product is CASSLGLAYNEQFF.

This rearrangement joins TRBV6-5 to TRBJ2-2; 7 bases align to TRBD2. The germline CDR1 and CDR2 sequences are MNHEY and SVGAGI. This CDR3 comprises 16 residues. J was trimmed by 5 bases and V by 0 bases; bases with no gene match: 6. CDR3 loop: CASSYSIAGRTGELFF. CDR3 bases: TGTGCCAGCAGTTACTCGATAGCGGGTCGGACCGGGGAGCTGTTTTTT.

The V gene is TRBV6-5, the J gene TRBJ2-7; TRBD2 aligns across 7 bases. The CDR3 has 12 amino acids. The trim removed 6 bases at V and 6 bases at J, leaving 5 bases unmatched. Germline CDR1 MNHEY, CDR2 SVGAGI. The CDR3 nucleotides read TGTGCCAGCAGGAGGGCTAGCGGCGAGCAGTACTTC. As protein: CASRRASGEQYF.

V is TRBV30 and J is TRBJ1-1; D may be TRBD1 (5 bases). Deletions cut 5 bases from V and 3 bases from J, with 13 bases between. CDR3 length: 13 residues. In germline, CDR1 is GTSNPN, CDR2 SVGIG (reference sequence). For the CDR3, the DNA is TGTGCCTGGGTGTGGGGCCGGGACACTGAAGCTTTCTTT. It codes for CAWVWGRDTEAFF.

The chain is built from TRBV28 and TRBJ2-7; 13 positions agree with TRBD2. The CDR3 sequence is 15 residues long. Trimming at V came to 4 bases and at J to 4 bases, leaving 4 bases not matched to a gene. Germline CDR1 and CDR2: MDHEN and SYDVKM. The CDR3 loop reads CASSSGTSGIYEQYF. The CDR3 DNA sequence: TGTGCCAGCAGTTCAGGGACTAGCGGGATTTACGAGCAGTACTTC.

This chain links TRBV7-3 with TRBJ2-3; D is unresolved. Trimming stripped 2 bases from V and 4 bases from J, with 7 bases between. Looked up from germline, CDR1 is SGHTA and CDR2 is FQGTGA. The CDR3 totals 13 residues. This CDR3 is CASSLAASDTQYF. CDR3 nucleotide sequence: TGTGCCAGCAGCTTAGCGGCTTCAGATACGCAGTATTTT.

This clone was detected only once. The genes are TRBV7-3 and TRBJ2-2, with D tentatively TRBD1 (6 bases). Looked up from germline, CDR1 is SGHTA and CDR2 is FQGTGA. The germline V and J ends were trimmed by 5 bases and 1 base, with 8 bases remaining between them. There are 14 residues in the CDR3. The CDR3 nucleotides read TGTGCCAGCAGCCCACAGGGGAACACCGGGGAGCTGTTTTTT. This sequence encodes CASSPQGNTGELFF.

The rearrangement joins TRBV6-5 to TRBJ2-7, with D perhaps TRBD1 (5 bases). The CDR3 has 14 residues. V lost 4 bases, J lost 2 bases, and 12 bases lay in between. Germline V gives CDR1 MNHEY, CDR2 SVGAGI. The DNA of the CDR3 is TGTGCCAGCAGTTCCCCGGCAGGGACCTACGAGCAGTACTTC. It yields the protein CASSSPAGTYEQYF.

The chain carries TRBV6-6 and TRBJ1-2; D may be TRBD1 (6 bases). The CDR3 totals 13 residues. The V end was cut by 6 bases, the J end by 1 base, with 9 bases between. From germline, CDR1 is MNHNY and CDR2 SVGAGI (reference sequence). The CDR3 nucleotides read TGTGCCAGCAGCTTGGACAGTAACTATGGCTACACCTTC. Protein: CASSLDSNYGYTF.

The J gene is TRBJ2-3, the V gene TRBV5-1, with TRBD2 as a possible D gene (5 bases). V was shortened by 0 bases and J by 2 bases, with 16 bases between the two germline ends. This CDR3 contains 17 residues. Germline CDR1 reads SGHRS; CDR2 reads YFSETQ. CDR3 sequence: CASSLGSSPSYTDTQYF. The CDR3 bases are TGCGCCAGCAGCTTGGGGTCTAGCCCGAGCTACACAGATACGCAGTATTTT.

This clone occurred once. This rearrangement joins TRBV24-1 to TRBJ2-3, with TRBD2 as a possible D gene (5 bases). This CDR3 is built from 13 residues. Germline V gene sequence: CDR1 KGHDR, CDR2 SFDVKD. V was shortened by 12 bases and J by 0 bases, with 12 bases between the two germline ends. The CDR3 nucleotides read TGTGCCGCGGGTGGGGAAAGCACAGATACGCAGTATTTT. This translates into CAAGGESTDTQYF.